This T cell receptor (beta chain) comes out of a study of blood T cell repertoires in COVID-19. The wider study: Whether acute or convalescent, the COVID-19 samples came from the United States, Italy and Spain. Nucleic acid was either cDNA or gDNA, and it came from T cells, B-cell-depleted T cells, or PBMCs.

J gave up 5 bases and V 4 bases, and 13 bases lay outside the gene matches. Germline CDR1 reads MDHEN; CDR2 reads SYDVKM. The CDR3 loop spans 17 amino acids. Study processing details: Quantification of nucleated cells was approximated via reference gene primer amplification. Clones were read by immunoSEQ multiplex PCR, and TCRdb kept only the in-frame ones, dropping some. V, J and clone size are taken as reported in that table, and D and trimming were inferred from the DNA itself. Of under 250,000 clones listed, less than 85% were seen once; the top ten hold around 3.5%. Input material: peripheral blood. The receptor's source is an elderly woman with acute or convalescent COVID-19. This chain joins TRBV28 and TRBJ1-2; 10 nucleotides line up with TRBD1. Here the CDR3 reads CASSYRVSGTGVYGYTF. DNA for the CDR3: TGTGCCAGCAGTTACCGAGTATCCGGGACAGGGGTATATGGCTACACCTTC.